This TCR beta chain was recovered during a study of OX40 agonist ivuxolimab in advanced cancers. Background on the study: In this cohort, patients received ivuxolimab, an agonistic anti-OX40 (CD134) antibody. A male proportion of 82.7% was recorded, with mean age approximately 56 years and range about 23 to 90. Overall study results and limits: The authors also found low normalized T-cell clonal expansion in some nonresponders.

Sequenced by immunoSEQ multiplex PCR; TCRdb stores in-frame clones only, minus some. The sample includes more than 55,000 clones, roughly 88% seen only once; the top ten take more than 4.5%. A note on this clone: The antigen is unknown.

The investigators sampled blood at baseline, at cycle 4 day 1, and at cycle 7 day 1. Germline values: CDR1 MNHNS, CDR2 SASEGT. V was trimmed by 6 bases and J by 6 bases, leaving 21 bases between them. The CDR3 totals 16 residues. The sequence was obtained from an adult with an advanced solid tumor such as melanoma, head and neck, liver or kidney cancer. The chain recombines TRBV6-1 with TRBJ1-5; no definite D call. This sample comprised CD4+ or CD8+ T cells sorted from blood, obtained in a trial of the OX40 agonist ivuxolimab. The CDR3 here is CASSERRSGLGQPQHF. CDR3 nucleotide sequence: TGTGCCAGCAGCGAAAGACGGAGCGGGCTCGGTCAGCCCCAGCATTTT.